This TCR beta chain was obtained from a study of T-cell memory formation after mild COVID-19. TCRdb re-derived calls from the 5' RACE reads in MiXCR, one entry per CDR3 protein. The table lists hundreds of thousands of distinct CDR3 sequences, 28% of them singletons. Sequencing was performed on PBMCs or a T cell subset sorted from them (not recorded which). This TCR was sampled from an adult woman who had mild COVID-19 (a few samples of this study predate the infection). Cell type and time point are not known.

CDR3 sequence (DNA): TGTGCCAGCTCACCACCGGGCAGGCTGCTTGAGGATGGCTACACCTTC. This codes for CASSPPGRLLEDGYTF. The chain carries TRBV18 and TRBJ1-2; D is uncertain. V shed 0 bases and J shed 6 bases, with 17 bases lying between them. The CDR3 sequence is 16 residues long. Germline CDR1 is KGHSH and CDR2 is LQKENI.